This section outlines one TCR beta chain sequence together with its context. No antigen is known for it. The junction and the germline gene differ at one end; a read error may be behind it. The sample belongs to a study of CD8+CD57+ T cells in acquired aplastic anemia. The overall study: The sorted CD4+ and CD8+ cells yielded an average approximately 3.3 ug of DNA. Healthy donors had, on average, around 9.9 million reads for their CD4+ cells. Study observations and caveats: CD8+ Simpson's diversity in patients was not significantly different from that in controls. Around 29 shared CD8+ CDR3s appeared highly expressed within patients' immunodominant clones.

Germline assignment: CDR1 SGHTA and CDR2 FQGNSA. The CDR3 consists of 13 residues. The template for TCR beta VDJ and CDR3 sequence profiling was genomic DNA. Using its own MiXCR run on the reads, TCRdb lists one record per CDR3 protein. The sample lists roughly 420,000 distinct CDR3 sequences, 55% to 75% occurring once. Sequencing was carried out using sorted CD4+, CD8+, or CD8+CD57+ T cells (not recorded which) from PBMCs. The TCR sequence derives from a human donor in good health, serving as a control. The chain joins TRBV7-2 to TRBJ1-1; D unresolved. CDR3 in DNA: TGCGCCAGCAGCCACAGCGGGGTGACTGAAGCTTTCTTT. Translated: CASSHSGVTEAFF.